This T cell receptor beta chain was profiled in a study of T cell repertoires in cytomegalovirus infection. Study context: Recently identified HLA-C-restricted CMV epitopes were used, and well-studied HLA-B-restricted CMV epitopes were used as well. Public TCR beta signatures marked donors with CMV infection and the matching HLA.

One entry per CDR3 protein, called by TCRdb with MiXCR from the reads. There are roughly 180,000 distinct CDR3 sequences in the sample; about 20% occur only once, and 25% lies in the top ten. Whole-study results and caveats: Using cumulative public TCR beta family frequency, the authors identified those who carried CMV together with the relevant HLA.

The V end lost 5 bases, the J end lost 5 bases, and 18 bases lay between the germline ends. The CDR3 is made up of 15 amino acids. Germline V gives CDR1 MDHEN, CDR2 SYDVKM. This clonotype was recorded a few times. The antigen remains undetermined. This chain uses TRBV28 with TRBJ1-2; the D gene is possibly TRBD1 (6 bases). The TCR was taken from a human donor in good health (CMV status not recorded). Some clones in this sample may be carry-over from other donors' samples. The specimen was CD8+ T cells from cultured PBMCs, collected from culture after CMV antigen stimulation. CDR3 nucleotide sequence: TGTGCCAGCAGTCCCACGGACAGCTCTAGATATGGCTACACCTTC. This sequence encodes CASSPTDSSRYGYTF.